These 27 T cell receptor beta chains were all obtained from the same sample, sequenced in a study of cytomegalovirus exposure and HLA in healthy donors. This table comes from immunoSEQ multiplex PCR, and its TCRdb copy is limited to in-frame clones, with some not included. This table holds roughly 68,000 clones, approximately 96% found once. Sequencing was carried out using PBMCs. The receptors were sampled from a man between 18 and 35 years old in good health and CMV-seronegative.

The genes are TRBV6-5 and TRBJ1-2, with a possible D match to TRBD1 (6 bases). V shed 2 bases and J shed 2 bases, with 12 bases lying between them. Germline V gene sequence: CDR1 MNHEY, CDR2 SVGAGI. CDR3 length equals 15 residues. In DNA form, the CDR3 reads TGTGCCAGCAGTTACCGAGGGGGAGTCAACTATGGCTACACCTTC. The encoded protein is CASSYRGGVNYGYTF.

The chain uses TRBV27 and TRBJ1-1, with 7 bases lining up with TRBD1. V shed 7 bases, J shed 5 bases, and the junction held 4 bases outside the gene matches. Germline V gene lookup returns CDR1 MNHEY and CDR2 SMNVEV (reference sequence). The CDR3 is 12 amino acids. The CDR3 DNA follows: TGTGCCAGCATCTCAGGGGGGACTGAAGCTTTCTTT. It codes for CASISGGTEAFF.

V and J are TRBV11-3 and TRBJ2-7, with D perhaps matching TRBD2 (5 bases). V lost 2 bases and J lost 1, with 12 bases in between. The CDR3 extends over 15 amino acids. Germline CDR1 SGHNT, CDR2 YENEEA. CDR3 protein: CASSLNGVLSYEQYF. The DNA for the CDR3 is TGTGCCAGCAGCTTAAACGGGGTACTATCCTACGAGCAGTACTTC.

The V call is TRBV6-6, the J call TRBJ2-7; maybe TRBD2 (5 bases). Between the trimmed V and J ends, which lost 6 bases and 0 bases, there was a span of 15 bases. The CDR3 has 15 residues. Germline V gene sequence: CDR1 MNHNY, CDR2 SVGAGI (reference sequence). CDR3 loop: CASRTGSASSYEQYF. In nucleotides, the CDR3 is TGTGCCAGCAGGACTGGTAGCGCGAGCTCCTACGAGCAGTACTTC.

V is TRBV7-9 and J is TRBJ1-1; tentative D call: TRBD1 (6 bases). CDR3 size: 13 residues. Trimming pared 3 bases from V and 7 bases from J, leaving 12 bases between. CDR1 is SEHNR, CDR2 FQNEAQ, per germline (reference sequence). The CDR3 nucleotides are TGTGCCAGCAGCTTCCGAGGGACAAGTGAAGCTTTCTTT. Translating it yields CASSFRGTSEAFF.

V and J are TRBV11-2 and TRBJ2-1; weak D call: TRBD2 (6 bases). With 5 bases removed from V and 7 bases from J, the gap between germline ends came to 15 bases. This CDR3 comprises 14 residues. Germline loops: CDR1 SGHAT, CDR2 FQNNGV. DNA of the CDR3: TGTGCCAGCAGCCCGAATCGACTAGGAAATGAGCAGTTCTTC. This gives the protein CASSPNRLGNEQFF.

The chain has TRBV4-1 and TRBJ1-1; D gene uncertain. Germline V gene data show CDR1 as MGHRA and CDR2 as YSYEKL. The CDR3 loop spans 13 amino acids. V lost 1 base, J lost 6 bases, and 9 bases lay in between. This chain's CDR3 is CASSQVEQAEAFF. The CDR3 DNA follows: TGCGCCAGCAGCCAAGTTGAGCAAGCTGAAGCTTTCTTT.

This rearrangement joins TRBV7-6 to TRBJ2-5, with 7 bases lining up with TRBD2. After removal of 8 bases from V and 5 bases from J, the junction contained 5 bases not matched to a gene. CDR1 is SGHVS, CDR2 FNYEAQ, per germline. CDR3 length equals 12 residues. As DNA, the CDR3 is TGTGCCAGCGGGGGGGGGAGGGAGACCCAGTACTTC. Translation: CASGGGRETQYF.

The chain is built from TRBV6-5 and TRBJ2-1; D ambiguous. The CDR3 has 16 amino acids. Germline V CDR1 and CDR2: MNHEY, SVGAGI. Trimming took 0 bases from V and 0 from J, leaving 9 bases between them. CDR3 amino acids: CASSYSTGRSYNEQFF. CDR3 DNA: TGTGCCAGCAGTTACTCGACGGGTCGCTCCTACAATGAGCAGTTCTTC.

This chain joins TRBV7-8 and TRBJ2-3; 8 nucleotides match TRBD1. The CDR3 runs 16 residues. Germline CDR1 SGHVS, CDR2 FQNEAQ. After removal of 3 bases from V and 4 bases from J, the junction contained 9 bases not matched to a gene. The CDR3 DNA follows: TGTGCCAGCAGCTTCCAGGGGGCTGGTTTGGCAGATACGCAGTATTTT. Encoded protein: CASSFQGAGLADTQYF. Combining the CDR3 with reference TRBV7-8 and TRBJ2-3 gives the whole variable domain GAGVSQSPRYKVAKRGQDVALRCDPISGHVSLFWYQQALGQGPEFLTYFQNEAQLDKSGLPSDRFFAERPEGSVSTLKIQRTQQEDSAVYLCASSFQGAGLADTQYFGPGTRLTVL.

J is TRBJ1-6 and V is TRBV4-2, with 7 bases aligning to TRBD1. Looked up from germline, CDR1 is LGHNA and CDR2 is YNFKEQ. The V and J ends lost 4 bases and 10 bases, in that order; junction bases with no gene match: 10. CDR3 length equals 15 residues. The CDR3 nucleotides read TGTGCCAGCAGCCTTGAAGACAGGGTAGGATCACCCCTCCACTTT. This codes for CASSLEDRVGSPLHF.

This sequence joins TRBV28 and TRBJ2-3; unclear D gene. Germline V gene data show CDR1 as MDHEN and CDR2 as SYDVKM. The CDR3 covers 13 residues. V lost 8 bases and J lost 2, with 11 bases in between. The CDR3 nucleotides read TGTGCCAGCTGGCTTAGCCTCACAGATACGCAGTATTTT. Its protein is CASWLSLTDTQYF.

The V call is TRBV7-3, the J call TRBJ2-7; D is perhaps TRBD1 (6 bases). The CDR3 extends over 16 amino acids. Between the trimmed V and J ends, which lost 5 bases and 4 bases, there was a span of 21 bases. The germline V gene encodes CDR1 SGHTA and CDR2 FQGTGA. Here the CDR3 DNA reads TGTGCCAGCAGCCCAGCGCCACAGGGTGCCTGGTACGAGCAGTACTTC. This translates into CASSPAPQGAWYEQYF.

The chain carries TRBV20-1 and TRBJ2-5, with a possible D match to TRBD2 (7 bases). The CDR3 totals 11 residues. V was trimmed by 8 bases and J by 5 bases, leaving 12 bases between them. Per germline, CDR1 DFQATT and CDR2 SNEGSKA (reference sequence). The CDR3 region has the DNA TGCAGTTTAAGGGGGGGGGAGACCCAGTACTTC. Translating it yields CSLRGGETQYF.

This rearrangement joins TRBV5-6 to TRBJ2-5; D unresolved. Germline lookup yields CDR1 SGHDT and CDR2 YYEEEE. The CDR3 loop spans 13 amino acids. V lost 4 bases and J lost 4, with 11 bases in between. The CDR3 coding sequence is TGTGCCAGCAGCATTACAGTGGGAGAGACCCAGTACTTC. This translates into CASSITVGETQYF.

J is TRBJ1-5 and V is TRBV6-5; no reliable D call. The CDR3 is 15 residues long. CDR1 is MNHEY, CDR2 SVGAGI, per germline. V lost 0 bases to trimming and J lost 1 base, with 7 bases between them. The CDR3 here is CASSYSFRSNQPQHF. The CDR3 DNA follows: TGTGCCAGCAGTTACTCGTTCAGGAGCAATCAGCCCCAGCATTTT.

The chain carries TRBV6-6 and TRBJ1-1; perhaps TRBD1 as D (5 bases). CDR3 length: 14 amino acids. Germline CDR1 and CDR2: MNHNY and SVGAGI (reference sequence). V dropped 4 bases and J dropped 1 base, with 10 bases sitting between them. The chain's CDR3 is CASSWQGKNTEAFF. The DNA for the CDR3 is TGTGCCAGCAGTTGGCAGGGCAAGAACACTGAAGCTTTCTTT.

V gene TRBV19 combines with J gene TRBJ1-5; weak D call: TRBD1 (5 bases). CDR3 length: 16 residues. V lost 5 bases to trimming and J lost 0 bases, with 14 bases between them. Germline V lookup: CDR1 LNHDA, CDR2 SQIVND (reference sequence). The CDR3 DNA is TGTGCCAGTAGTGGCGGGACTCTTACTAGCAATCAGCCCCAGCATTTT. As protein: CASSGGTLTSNQPQHF.

The gene calls are TRBV11-3 and TRBJ2-7, with D possibly matching TRBD2 (6 bases). The CDR3 is 14 residues long. Germline CDR1 SGHNT, CDR2 YENEEA. V lost 2 bases and J lost 2, with 10 bases in between. The DNA for the CDR3 is TGTGCCAGCAGCTTAAGGGAGGCTCCCTACGAGCAGTACTTC. Amino acids: CASSLREAPYEQYF.

The chain combines TRBV6-1 with TRBJ1-2, with TRBD1 matching over 7 bases. V trimming: 4 bases; J trimming: 8 bases; junction bases outside the gene matches: 10. The CDR3 contains 14 residues. The germline gives CDR1 MNHNS, CDR2 SASEGT. The CDR3 DNA sequence: TGTGCCAGCAGTGCTAAGGCGACAGGGCCCGGCTACACCTTC. Amino acids: CASSAKATGPGYTF.

This clone was seen just once. The chain employs TRBV28 and TRBJ2-7; tentatively, D is TRBD1 (6 bases). Germline lookup yields CDR1 MDHEN and CDR2 SYDVKM. V was clipped by 6 bases and J by 0 bases, with 15 bases between them. The CDR3 runs to 15 residues. This chain's CDR3 is CASSTPQDSSYEQYF. The DNA for the CDR3 is TGTGCCAGCAGCACACCCCAGGACAGCTCCTACGAGCAGTACTTC.

Only one count was recorded for this clone. The chain combines TRBV7-9 with TRBJ1-3, with D tentatively TRBD1 (6 bases). The CDR3 covers 17 residues. Germline V gene data show CDR1 as SEHNR and CDR2 as FQNEAQ (reference sequence). V shed 3 bases and J shed 2 bases, with 17 bases lying between them. CDR3 in DNA: TGTGCCAGCAGCTTTTCCCTAGCCGCAGGGGCTGGAAACACCATATATTTT. It translates to CASSFSLAAGAGNTIYF. Complete variable domain (other parts from reference TRBV7-9 and TRBJ1-3): DTGVSQNPRHKITKRGQNVTFRCDPISEHNRLYWYRQTLGQGPEFLTYFQNEAQLEKSRLLSDRFSAERPKGSFSTLEIQRTEQGDSAMYLCASSFSLAAGAGNTIYFGEGSWLTVV.

V usage is TRBV10-1 and J usage is TRBJ2-7; 7 nucleotides line up with TRBD1. The trim removed 3 bases at V and 6 bases at J, leaving 14 bases unmatched. Germline CDR1 WNHNN, CDR2 SYGVQD (reference sequence). The CDR3 covers 16 residues. CDR3 in amino acids: CASSDSLGQEKGEQYF. The CDR3 DNA reads TGCGCCAGCAGTGATTCCCTAGGACAGGAGAAGGGCGAGCAGTACTTC.

This clone has more than one count but fewer than ten. V usage is TRBV28 and J usage is TRBJ1-1, with D tentatively TRBD1 (5 bases). Looked up from germline, CDR1 is MDHEN and CDR2 is SYDVKM. The CDR3 covers 16 residues. The ends were cut back, 6 bases at V and 0 bases at J, with 17 bases in the middle. As DNA, the CDR3 is TGTGCCAGCAGGCAACCGGGACGGACTATGAACACTGAAGCTTTCTTT. Translation gives CASRQPGRTMNTEAFF.

The chain is built from TRBV6-4 and TRBJ2-4, with 12 bases fitting TRBD2. The CDR3 runs to 17 residues. The germline V gene encodes CDR1 MRHNA and CDR2 SNTAGT. Trimming cost V 0 bases and J 7 bases; bases outside gene matches: 7. CDR3 DNA: TGTGCCAGCAGTGACTCGATAACTAGCGGGAGGCCCAACATTCAGTACTTC. Translation: CASSDSITSGRPNIQYF.

This chain connects TRBV11-2 to TRBJ2-2, with unresolved D. Trimming took 1 base from V and 1 from J, leaving 4 bases between them. The CDR3 totals 14 residues. CDR1 SGHAT and CDR2 FQNNGV come from the germline V gene. The CDR3 sequence is CASSLVRNTGELFF. The CDR3 DNA sequence: TGTGCCAGCAGCTTAGTCAGGAACACCGGGGAGCTGTTTTTT.

This chain connects TRBV6-5 to TRBJ1-6; maybe TRBD1 (5 bases). CDR1 MNHEY and CDR2 SVGAGI come from the germline V gene. The CDR3 is 13 amino acids. The V end was cut by 8 bases, the J end by 7 bases, with 12 bases between. The CDR3 reads CASRRGQNSPLHF. CDR3 bases: TGTGCCAGCCGTAGGGGTCAGAATTCACCCCTCCACTTT.